This TCR beta chain was sequenced for a study of T cell clonality in common variable immunodeficiency. Whole-study findings and limits: Shared TCRbeta clones were fewer between CVID subjects than controls. Common variable immunodeficiency TCR beta sequences reportedly had fewer deletions and N-nucleotide insertions. CVID patient heterogeneity limited repertoire-clinical complication correlations.

Replacement immunoglobulin had been given to every CVID subject for at least one year. Each donor provided about 4.5 to 8.5 ml of heparinized whole blood. CDR1 and CDR2 from the germline V gene are SGHRS and YFSETQ. The CDR3 consists of 14 residues. J lost 2 bases, V lost 4 bases, and 4 bases had no gene match. The method was immunoSEQ multiplex PCR; TCRdb's version includes in-frame clones alone and lacks a portion of them. The sample presents approximately 38,000 clones, none singletons. Regarding this clone: The antigen is not known. Coverage ceases 3 residues before the CDR3 finishes, and the germline J gene fills in the end.

The chain employs TRBV5-1 and TRBJ2-7; 9 bases are a match to TRBD1. The TCR sequence derives from a human donor with common variable immunodeficiency. What was sequenced was peripheral blood mononuclear cells. The CDR3: CASSRGQGAYEQYF. CDR3 bases read: TGCGCCAGCAGCCGGGGACAGGGTGCCTACGAG.